The 21 T cell receptor beta chains in this list originate from one sample, sequenced in a study of shared clonotypes between healthy human individuals. Clones were read by immunoSEQ multiplex PCR, and TCRdb kept only the in-frame ones, dropping some. The table includes roughly 640,000 clones, around 74% detected once. What was sequenced was memory CD4+ T cells sorted from blood. Subset in this sample: CD45RA-negative fraction. The receptors originated from a woman younger than 45 in good health.

The chain combines TRBV9 with TRBJ2-3, with a tentative D call TRBD2 (5 bases). Germline V lookup: CDR1 SGDLS, CDR2 YYNGEE. The CDR3 has 13 amino acids. Trimming shortened V by 3 bases and J by 11 bases, and 16 bases separated the two germline ends. CDR3 amino acids: CASSAGAGGWQYF. The CDR3 nucleotides are TGTGCCAGCAGCGCCGGAGCAGGCGGGTGGCAGTATTTT.

There are many counts of this clone. The chain employs TRBV28 and TRBJ2-2, with TRBD2 matching 7 bases. CDR1 and CDR2 (germline): MDHEN, SYDVKM. With 5 bases clipped from V and 3 bases from J, the junction kept 9 bases outside the gene matches. The CDR3 sequence is 16 residues long. CDR3: CASSTPWGGDTGELFF. The CDR3 DNA is TGTGCCAGCAGTACCCCCTGGGGAGGGGACACCGGGGAGCTGTTTTTT.

In this sample, this clone turned up a few times. This chain links TRBV2 with TRBJ2-3; 9 nucleotides align to TRBD2. The CDR3 extends over 15 amino acids. J gave up 10 bases and V 10 bases, and 18 bases lay outside the gene matches. Germline CDR1 is SNHLY and CDR2 is FYNNEI. The CDR3 region has the DNA TGTGCCACCCCTTCCGGGGCTAGCGGGAAGGTTTCGCAGTATTTT. Protein sequence: CATPSGASGKVSQYF.

This chain uses TRBV5-1 with TRBJ1-2, with unresolved D. The CDR3 is 17 amino acids. The ends were cut back, 1 base at V and 1 base at J, with 17 bases in the middle. CDR1 is SGHRS, CDR2 YFSETQ, per germline. CDR3 bases: TGCGCCAGCAGCTTGTCTGACCGAGAAAACCTTAACTATGGCTACACCTTC. Translated, it gives CASSLSDRENLNYGYTF. Drawing the rest from reference TRBV5-1 and TRBJ1-2, the complete variable domain is KAGVTQTPRYLIKTRGQQVTLSCSPISGHRSVSWYQQTPGQGLQFLFEYFSETQRNKGNFPGRFSGRQFSNSRSEMNVSTLELGDSALYLCASSLSDRENLNYGYTFGSGTRLTVV.

The chain uses TRBV5-1 and TRBJ2-5; D not resolved. CDR3 length: 14 amino acids. V was cut by 0 bases and J by 3 bases, with 9 bases left in between. Germline V lookup: CDR1 SGHRS, CDR2 YFSETQ. The CDR3 here is CASSLGPEKETQYF. The DNA of the CDR3 is TGCGCCAGCAGCTTGGGTCCCGAAAAAGAGACCCAGTACTTC.

Of note for this clone: Other DNA sequences from this sample encode an identical CDR3 as well. The chain links TRBV11-2 to TRBJ2-4; D is unclear. The CDR3 contains 14 residues. The V end lost 4 bases, the J end lost 0 bases, and 7 bases lay between the germline ends. Germline assignment: CDR1 SGHAT and CDR2 FQNNGV. The CDR3 DNA sequence: TGTGCCAGCAGCTCAAGACTAGCCAAAAACATTCAGTACTTC. This encodes CASSSRLAKNIQYF. Combining the CDR3 with reference TRBV11-2 and TRBJ2-4 gives the whole variable domain EAGVAQSPRYKIIEKRQSVAFWCNPISGHATLYWYQQILGQGPKLLIQFQNNGVVDDSQLPKDRFSAERLKGVDSTLKIQPAKLEDSAVYLCASSSRLAKNIQYFGAGTRLSVL.

The gene calls are TRBV27 and TRBJ2-6; D is unresolved. CDR3 length equals 13 residues. Looked up from germline, CDR1 is MNHEY and CDR2 is SMNVEV (reference sequence). Trimming stripped 2 bases from V and 6 bases from J, with 5 bases between. In nucleotides, the CDR3 is TGTGCCAGCAGTTTAGGGGAGGCCAACGTCCTGACTTTC. It codes for CASSLGEANVLTF.

In regard to this clone: Other nucleotide sequences in the sample specify the same CDR3. This chain uses TRBV4-2 with TRBJ2-3; 13 bases match TRBD2. V was pared by 4 bases and J by 0 bases, with 7 bases of the junction left unmatched. Germline V gives CDR1 LGHNA, CDR2 YNFKEQ. There are 18 residues in the CDR3. Written as DNA, the CDR3 is TGTGCCAGCAGCCCTTGGACTAGCGGGAGTAGTAGCACAGATACGCAGTATTTT. It specifies CASSPWTSGSSSTDTQYF.

This clone has a handful of counts. The chain is built from TRBV20-1 and TRBJ1-2, with D tentatively TRBD1 (5 bases). The CDR3 is 10 amino acids. Trimming shortened V by 5 bases and J by 9 bases, and 10 bases separated the two germline ends. CDR1 is DFQATT, CDR2 SNEGSKA, per germline (reference sequence). CDR3 amino acids: CSAGDFRYTF. The CDR3 region has the DNA TGCAGTGCTGGGGACTTCCGCTACACCTTC.

The rearrangement links TRBV6-1 to TRBJ2-7; tentatively, D is TRBD1 (6 bases). The V end was cut by 11 bases, the J end by 2 bases, with 10 bases between. The CDR3 is 11 residues long. The germline CDR1 and CDR2 sequences are MNHNS and SASEGT. CDR3 amino acids: CAVDRAYEQYF. CDR3 bases: TGTGCCGTGGACAGAGCCTACGAGCAGTACTTC.

The chain has TRBV5-1 and TRBJ1-4, with a tentative D call TRBD1 (6 bases). The CDR3 consists of 13 residues. V was cut by 0 bases and J by 7 bases, with 7 bases left in between. The germline CDR1 and CDR2 sequences are SGHRS and YFSETQ. CDR3 residues: CASSLVRGEKLFF. DNA of the CDR3: TGCGCCAGCAGCTTGGTCAGGGGTGAAAAACTGTTTTTT.

This clone was seen only a few times. The chain links TRBV29-1 to TRBJ2-1; 10 positions agree with TRBD1. The CDR3 is made up of 14 amino acids. V shed 8 bases and J 6 bases; nucleotides not matched to a gene: 10. Germline CDR1 reads SQVTM; CDR2 reads ANQGSEA. CDR3 nucleotide sequence: TGCAGCCTGAGGCGGGGGACAGGGGCCAATGAGCAGTTCTTC. Amino acids: CSLRRGTGANEQFF.

The rearrangement links TRBV9 to TRBJ1-2; D gene uncertain. The CDR3 length is 15 residues. Germline V gene data show CDR1 as SGDLS and CDR2 as YYNGEE. V dropped 0 bases and J dropped 4 bases, with 13 bases sitting between them. CDR3 DNA: TGTGCCAGCAGCGTAGAGGAGGGCGTGCTCTATGGCTACACCTTC. Translated: CASSVEEGVLYGYTF.

This rearrangement joins TRBV5-1 to TRBJ1-3; D remains unclear. With 0 bases removed from V and 0 bases from J, the gap between germline ends came to 7 bases. Germline loops: CDR1 SGHRS, CDR2 YFSETQ. This CDR3 region has 15 residues. In nucleotides, the CDR3 is TGCGCCAGCAGCTTGGAATCGGGCTCTGGAAACACCATATATTTT. Its translation: CASSLESGSGNTIYF. Based on the CDR3 plus reference TRBV5-1 and TRBJ1-3, the full variable domain is KAGVTQTPRYLIKTRGQQVTLSCSPISGHRSVSWYQQTPGQGLQFLFEYFSETQRNKGNFPGRFSGRQFSNSRSEMNVSTLELGDSALYLCASSLESGSGNTIYFGEGSWLTVV.

The genes are TRBV18 and TRBJ2-5; D call uncertain. This CDR3 spans 16 amino acids. Germline CDR1 is KGHSH and CDR2 is LQKENI. V lost 3 bases, J lost 2 bases, and 16 bases lay in between. The CDR3 region is CASSPIGRLKQETQYF. The CDR3 DNA sequence: TGTGCCAGCTCACCGATCGGACGATTAAAACAAGAGACCCAGTACTTC.

This chain joins TRBV7-9 and TRBJ2-7, with no clear D. Germline assignment: CDR1 SEHNR and CDR2 FQNEAQ (reference sequence). V lost 5 bases and J 9 bases, leaving 14 bases between the germline ends. There are 12 residues in the CDR3. CDR3 amino acids: CASSQDPDRQYF. CDR3 bases: TGTGCCAGCAGCCAGGACCCGGATCGGCAGTACTTC.

The chain combines TRBV10-1 with TRBJ1-1, with unresolved D. This CDR3 has 19 residues. Looked up from germline, CDR1 is WNHNN and CDR2 is SYGVQD (reference sequence). The V gene lost 0 bases and the J gene lost 0 bases, with 20 bases spanning the gap. CDR3 in amino acids: CASSESSAGIPLMNTEAFF. The CDR3 region has the DNA TGCGCCAGCAGTGAGTCAAGCGCGGGGATCCCATTAATGAACACTGAAGCTTTCTTT.

This chain links TRBV7-9 with TRBJ2-2; the match to TRBD1 covers 8 bases. Losses at the gene ends were 2 bases for V and 6 bases for J; bases not matched to a gene: 5. The CDR3 contains 15 residues. Germline V lookup: CDR1 SEHNR, CDR2 FQNEAQ (reference sequence). The CDR3 loop reads CASSLQGAVAGELFF. CDR3 coding DNA: TGTGCCAGCAGCTTACAGGGGGCGGTGGCCGGGGAGCTGTTTTTT.

This clone was observed a single time. The chain carries TRBV5-1 and TRBJ2-7; 10 bases agree with TRBD2. CDR1 and CDR2 (germline): SGHRS, YFSETQ. Trimming removed 4 bases from V and 6 bases from J; junction bases left unmatched: 7. The CDR3 is 14 residues long. CDR3 nucleotides: TGCGCCAGCAGCCCCTCGACTAGCGGGCTCGAGCAGTACTTC. Encoded protein: CASSPSTSGLEQYF. Full variable domain (remainder filled in from reference TRBV5-1 and TRBJ2-7): KAGVTQTPRYLIKTRGQQVTLSCSPISGHRSVSWYQQTPGQGLQFLFEYFSETQRNKGNFPGRFSGRQFSNSRSEMNVSTLELGDSALYLCASSPSTSGLEQYFGPGTRLTVT.

The chain employs TRBV14 and TRBJ1-1, with TRBD1 as a possible D gene (5 bases). Trimming took 3 bases from V and 2 from J, leaving 16 bases between them. The germline CDR1 and CDR2 sequences are SGHDN and FVKESK. The CDR3 runs to 16 residues. CDR3 sequence: CASSHHWGEGNTEAFF. In DNA, the CDR3 is TGTGCCAGCAGCCACCATTGGGGGGAGGGAAACACTGAAGCTTTCTTT.

V and J are TRBV7-2 and TRBJ2-1; 12 bases are a match to TRBD2. There are 18 residues in the CDR3. Germline assignment: CDR1 SGHTA and CDR2 FQGNSA. The V and J ends lost 5 bases and 8 bases, in that order; junction bases with no gene match: 16. CDR3 bases: TGTGCCAGCAGCCCCAAGCACGGACTAGCGGGGTATTGGGATGAGCAGTTCTTC. Translated, it gives CASSPKHGLAGYWDEQFF.